This passage covers 23 T cell receptor beta chains from one sample sequenced in a study of blood T cell repertoires in COVID-19. Some clones are missing from TCRdb's copy, which holds only in-frame ones; the method was immunoSEQ multiplex PCR. Among 310,000 or so clones listed, 80% to 90% were seen once. Sequencing was done on a sample of PBMCs or T cells enriched from blood (not recorded which). The receptors originated from a woman younger than 35 who had recovered from COVID-19.

This clone occurred once. The rearrangement links TRBV6-5 to TRBJ1-1, with D maybe TRBD1 (5 bases). V was clipped by 2 bases and J by 7 bases, with 14 bases between them. The CDR3 covers 14 residues. The germline V gene encodes CDR1 MNHEY and CDR2 SVGAGI. The CDR3 loop is CASSYSLGQGEAFF. The CDR3 DNA reads as TGTGCCAGCAGTTACAGTCTAGGGCAGGGTGAAGCTTTCTTT.

The CDR3 region has the DNA TGTGCCTGGAGTGTAGGGGGGGCAGGAAACACCATATATTTT. Amino acid sequence: CAWSVGGAGNTIYF. The chain uses TRBV30 and TRBJ1-3; perhaps TRBD1 as D (6 bases). CDR3 length: 14 residues. Germline CDR1 and CDR2: GTSNPN and SVGIG (reference sequence). Trimming removed 0 bases from V and 4 bases from J, with 10 bases in between. Full variable domain (outside the CDR3, taken from reference TRBV30 and TRBJ1-3): SQTIHQWPATLVQPVGSPLSLECTVEGTSNPNLYWYRQAAGRGLQLLFYSVGIGQISSEVPQNLSASRPQDRQFILSSKKLLLSDSGFYLCAWSVGGAGNTIYFGEGSWLTVV.

The chain uses TRBV20-1 and TRBJ2-3; D may be TRBD2 (5 bases). The CDR3 covers 15 residues. Germline V CDR1 and CDR2: DFQATT, SNEGSKA (reference sequence). The germline V and J ends were trimmed by 3 bases and 0 bases, with 13 bases remaining between them. CDR3 sequence reads: CSASSGDASTDTQYF. In DNA, the CDR3 is TGCAGTGCTAGTTCCGGGGATGCTAGCACAGATACGCAGTATTTT.

The rearrangement uses TRBV30 and TRBJ1-2, with 9 bases fitting TRBD1. This CDR3 is 11 amino acids long. The ends lost 5 bases at V and 8 bases at J; junction bases unmatched: 3. Germline-derived CDR1 and CDR2 are GTSNPN and SVGIG (reference sequence). CDR3 amino acids: CAWDRGGGYTF. CDR3 in DNA: TGTGCCTGGGACAGGGGGGGCGGCTACACCTTC.

The gene calls are TRBV30 and TRBJ1-2, with 7 bases aligning to TRBD1. In germline, CDR1 is GTSNPN, CDR2 SVGIG (reference sequence). This CDR3 is built from 17 residues. Trimming removed 0 bases from V and 0 bases from J; junction bases left unmatched: 10. CDR3 protein: CAWSVGLTGNANYGYTF. CDR3 sequence (DNA): TGTGCCTGGAGTGTAGGCCTGACAGGGAACGCTAACTATGGCTACACCTTC.

The chain joins TRBV9 to TRBJ2-5; D not certain. Germline V gene data show CDR1 as SGDLS and CDR2 as YYNGEE. V gave up 0 bases and J gave up 2 bases, with 5 bases separating them. This CDR3 has 13 amino acids. The CDR3 coding sequence is TGTGCCAGCAGCGTAGAGAGTCAAGAGACCCAGTACTTC. It is translated as CASSVESQETQYF.

V gene TRBV11-2 combines with J gene TRBJ1-2; TRBD1 aligns across 7 bases. Germline V gives CDR1 SGHAT, CDR2 FQNNGV. V was pared by 4 bases and J by 4 bases, with 6 bases of the junction left unmatched. The CDR3 is 14 residues long. The CDR3 bases are TGTGCCAGCAGCTGGGGATGGGACAGCTATGGCTACACCTTC. As protein: CASSWGWDSYGYTF. The variable domain in full, completed from reference TRBV11-2 and TRBJ1-2, reads EAGVAQSPRYKIIEKRQSVAFWCNPISGHATLYWYQQILGQGPKLLIQFQNNGVVDDSQLPKDRFSAERLKGVDSTLKIQPAKLEDSAVYLCASSWGWDSYGYTFGSGTRLTVV.

The gene calls are TRBV6-5 and TRBJ2-7; 7 bases are shared with TRBD1. The CDR3 extends over 13 amino acids. Germline values: CDR1 MNHEY, CDR2 SVGAGI. The V gene end was trimmed by 7 bases and the J gene end by 3 bases; junction bases not matched to a gene: 6. This CDR3 is CASTATGYYEQYF. The CDR3, as DNA: TGTGCCAGCACCGCGACAGGGTACTACGAGCAGTACTTC.

The chain links TRBV5-8 to TRBJ1-2; no reliable D call. Germline V CDR1 and CDR2: SGHTS, YDEGEE. The CDR3 sequence is 15 residues long. Trimming shortened V by 4 bases and J by 4 bases, and 17 bases separated the two germline ends. The CDR3 loop is CASSRRQVNTYGYTF. CDR3 nucleotide sequence: TGTGCCAGCAGCCGACGACAAGTGAATACCTATGGCTACACCTTC.

This clone was observed once. The rearrangement links TRBV15 to TRBJ1-5, with D perhaps matching TRBD1 (5 bases). CDR1 and CDR2 from the germline V gene are LNHNV and YYDKDF (reference sequence). V was cut by 3 bases and J by 0 bases, with 9 bases left in between. The length of the CDR3 is 15 residues. The CDR3 loop is CATSRGLNSNQPQHF. Here the CDR3 DNA reads TGTGCCACCAGCAGGGGACTGAATAGCAATCAGCCCCAGCATTTT.

The chain couples TRBV9 to TRBJ1-1; 8 nucleotides align to TRBD1. Germline-derived CDR1 and CDR2 are SGDLS and YYNGEE. The CDR3 consists of 15 residues. Unmatched junction bases numbered 7, after V lost 3 bases and J lost 3 bases. The CDR3 here is CASSAATGVDTEAFF. CDR3 nucleotides: TGTGCCAGCAGCGCGGCGACAGGGGTGGACACTGAAGCTTTCTTT.

The chain has TRBV5-6 and TRBJ1-5; a possible D gene is TRBD1 (5 bases). Germline values: CDR1 SGHDT, CDR2 YYEEEE. Trimming removed 1 base at V and 2 bases at J, with 16 bases between. This CDR3 is 17 amino acids long. CDR3 DNA sequence: TGTGCCAGCAGCTTGTCGCAGGGCGGATTAGGCAATCAGCCCCAGCATTTT. Translation gives CASSLSQGGLGNQPQHF.

The V gene is TRBV10-2, the J gene TRBJ1-2; 7 bases line up with TRBD1. The CDR3 spans 13 residues. With V trimmed by 7 bases and J by 8 bases, 10 bases remained unmatched. Germline CDR1 and CDR2: WSHSY and SAAADI. The CDR3 sequence is CASTPDRQDGYTF. The CDR3 DNA sequence: TGCGCCAGCACTCCGGACAGGCAGGACGGCTACACCTTC.

V and J are TRBV7-9 and TRBJ2-7; D perhaps matches TRBD2 (5 bases). Germline V lookup: CDR1 SEHNR, CDR2 FQNEAQ (reference sequence). There are 14 residues in the CDR3. Trimming removed 3 bases from V and 5 bases from J, with 14 bases in between. This chain's CDR3 is CASSLGGSWDEQYF. The CDR3 DNA sequence: TGTGCCAGCAGCTTGGGTGGGAGTTGGGACGAGCAGTACTTC.

This chain connects TRBV28 to TRBJ1-3; TRBD1 aligns across 8 bases. V lost 6 bases to trimming and J lost 4 bases; unmatched junction nucleotides: 14. There are 17 residues in the CDR3. Germline assignment: CDR1 MDHEN and CDR2 SYDVKM. DNA for the CDR3: TGTGCCAGCAGAACTACGGGGGACAGGTACGCCGGAAACACCATATATTTT. Encoded protein: CASRTTGDRYAGNTIYF.

This clone was detected only a few times. The J gene is TRBJ1-5, the V gene TRBV28, with a weak D call TRBD1 (6 bases). The CDR3 totals 15 residues. With 7 bases removed from V and 6 bases from J, the gap between germline ends came to 19 bases. In germline, CDR1 is MDHEN, CDR2 SYDVKM. CDR3 sequence (DNA): TGTGCCAGCACCCAGGCAGGGGCCCGCCCTCAGCCCCAGCATTTT. This sequence encodes CASTQAGARPQPQHF.

CDR3 coding DNA: TGTGCCAGCAGCGAACCGGACAGCCCAGTTCCTCATGGCTACACCTTC. Translated: CASSEPDSPVPHGYTF. The V gene is TRBV5-4, the J gene TRBJ1-2; tentatively, D is TRBD1 (6 bases). The CDR3 covers 16 residues. Per germline, CDR1 SGHNT and CDR2 YYREEE (reference sequence). V was pared by 4 bases and J by 6 bases, with 22 bases between.

CDR3 coding DNA: TGTGCCAGCAGTTTCACAGGGGATGAAAATGGCTACACCTTC. Amino acid sequence: CASSFTGDENGYTF. This chain joins TRBV27 and TRBJ1-2, with TRBD1 identical over 7 bases. This CDR3 has 14 amino acids. Germline assignment: CDR1 MNHEY and CDR2 SMNVEV (reference sequence). V trimming: 3 bases; J trimming: 6 bases; junction bases outside the gene matches: 7.

The genes are TRBV5-4 and TRBJ1-2; a possible D gene is TRBD1 (5 bases). The CDR3 runs 14 residues. CDR1 is SGHNT and CDR2 is YYREEE in the germline V gene (reference sequence). The V end was cut by 6 bases, the J end by 7 bases, with 19 bases between. CDR3 residues: CASNPSGGGSGYTF. DNA of the CDR3: TGTGCCAGCAACCCGAGTGGCGGGGGAAGTGGCTACACCTTC.

This clone was seen just once. CDR3 nucleotides: TGCGCCAGCAGTGAGTCTCCAGGGCAAGAGACCCAGTACTTC. Translation: CASSESPGQETQYF. The chain links TRBV10-2 to TRBJ2-5; possibly TRBD1 for D (5 bases). Per germline, CDR1 WSHSY and CDR2 SAAADI. The V and J ends lost 0 bases and 2 bases respectively, with 7 bases between them. This CDR3 has 14 residues.

V gene TRBV6-6 combines with J gene TRBJ2-5, with 11 bases lining up with TRBD2. The CDR3 extends over 16 amino acids. V trimming: 2 bases; J trimming: 5 bases; junction bases outside the gene matches: 7. Germline assignment: CDR1 MNHNY and CDR2 SVGAGI (reference sequence). CDR3 coding DNA: TGTGCCAGCAGTTACGGGTTAGCGGGGGGGCTTGAGACCCAGTACTTC. Protein product: CASSYGLAGGLETQYF.

This clone was seen a single time. This chain connects TRBV2 to TRBJ1-2, with 9 positions matching TRBD1. After removal of 7 bases from V and 1 base from J, the junction contained 4 bases not matched to a gene. This CDR3 contains 14 residues. CDR1 and CDR2 from the germline V gene are SNHLY and FYNNEI. CDR3 nucleotide sequence: TGTGCCAGCAACCGGGACAGGGTTAACTATGGCTACACCTTC. Encoded protein: CASNRDRVNYGYTF. Filled out from reference TRBV2 and TRBJ1-2, the complete variable domain reads EPEVTQTPSHQVTQMGQEVILRCVPISNHLYFYWYRQILGQKVEFLVSFYNNEISEKSEIFDDQFSVERPDGSNFTLKIRSTKLEDSAMYFCASNRDRVNYGYTFGSGTRLTVV.

This chain connects TRBV29-1 to TRBJ1-1, with D possibly being TRBD1 (6 bases). Germline V gives CDR1 SQVTM, CDR2 ANQGSEA. The V gene lost 7 bases and the J gene lost 0 bases, with 12 bases spanning the gap. This CDR3 region has 13 residues. The CDR3, as DNA: TGCAGCGCCCACAGGGATGTGAACACTGAAGCTTTCTTT. It is translated as CSAHRDVNTEAFF.